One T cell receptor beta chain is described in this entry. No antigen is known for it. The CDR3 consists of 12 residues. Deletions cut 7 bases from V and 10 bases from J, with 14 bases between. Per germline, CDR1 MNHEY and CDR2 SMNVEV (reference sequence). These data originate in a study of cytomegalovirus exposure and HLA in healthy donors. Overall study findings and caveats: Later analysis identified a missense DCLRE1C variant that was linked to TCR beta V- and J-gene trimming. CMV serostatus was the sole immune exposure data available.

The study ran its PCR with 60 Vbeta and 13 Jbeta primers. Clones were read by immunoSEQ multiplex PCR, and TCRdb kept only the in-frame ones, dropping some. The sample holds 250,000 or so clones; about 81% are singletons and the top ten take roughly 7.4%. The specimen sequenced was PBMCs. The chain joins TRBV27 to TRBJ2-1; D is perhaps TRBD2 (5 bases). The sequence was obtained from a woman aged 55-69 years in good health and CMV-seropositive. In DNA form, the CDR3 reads TGTGCCAGCAAAGAGGGAGTGGAGGAGCAGTTCTTC. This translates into CASKEGVEEQFF.